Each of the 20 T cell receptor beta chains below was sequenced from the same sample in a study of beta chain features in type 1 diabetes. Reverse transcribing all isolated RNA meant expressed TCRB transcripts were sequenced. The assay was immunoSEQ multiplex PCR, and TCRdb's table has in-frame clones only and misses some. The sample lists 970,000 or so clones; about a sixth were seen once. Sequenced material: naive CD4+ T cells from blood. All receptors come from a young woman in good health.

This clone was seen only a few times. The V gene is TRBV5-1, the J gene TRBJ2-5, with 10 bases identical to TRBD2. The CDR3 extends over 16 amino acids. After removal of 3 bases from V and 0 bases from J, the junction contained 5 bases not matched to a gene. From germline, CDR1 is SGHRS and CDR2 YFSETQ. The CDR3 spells CASSSILAGNQETQYF. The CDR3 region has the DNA TGCGCCAGCAGCTCCATACTAGCGGGGAACCAAGAGACCCAGTACTTC.

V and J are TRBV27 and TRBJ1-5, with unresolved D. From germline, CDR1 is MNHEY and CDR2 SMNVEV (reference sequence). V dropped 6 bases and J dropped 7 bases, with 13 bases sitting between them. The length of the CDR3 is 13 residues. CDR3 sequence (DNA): TGTGCCAGCAGCTACGGGGTGCGGCAGCCCCAGCATTTT. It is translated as CASSYGVRQPQHF.

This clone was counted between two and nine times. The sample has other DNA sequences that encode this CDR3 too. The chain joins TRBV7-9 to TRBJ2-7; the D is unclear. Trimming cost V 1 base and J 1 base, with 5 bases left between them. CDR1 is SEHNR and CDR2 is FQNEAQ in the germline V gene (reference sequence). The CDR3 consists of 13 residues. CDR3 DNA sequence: TGTGCCAGCAGCTTAGATGATTCCTACGAGCAGTACTTC. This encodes CASSLDDSYEQYF.

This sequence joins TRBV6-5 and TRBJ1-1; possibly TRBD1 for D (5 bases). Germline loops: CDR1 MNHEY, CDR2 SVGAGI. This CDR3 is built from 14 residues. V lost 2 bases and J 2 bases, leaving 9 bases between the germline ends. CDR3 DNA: TGTGCCAGCAGTTACGGACAAAGTAACACTGAAGCTTTCTTT. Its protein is CASSYGQSNTEAFF.

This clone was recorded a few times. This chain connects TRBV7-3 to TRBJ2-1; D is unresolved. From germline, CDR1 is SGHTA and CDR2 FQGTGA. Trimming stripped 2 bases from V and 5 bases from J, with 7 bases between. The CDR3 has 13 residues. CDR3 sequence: CASSLGMNNEQFF. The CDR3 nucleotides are TGTGCCAGCAGCTTAGGGATGAACAATGAGCAGTTCTTC.

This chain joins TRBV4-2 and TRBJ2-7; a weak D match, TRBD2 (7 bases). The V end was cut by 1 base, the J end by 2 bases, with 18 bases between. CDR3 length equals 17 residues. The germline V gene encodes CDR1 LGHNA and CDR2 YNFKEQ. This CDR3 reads CASSQATIRGAAYEQYF. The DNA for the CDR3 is TGTGCCAGCAGCCAAGCAACTATCCGGGGGGCAGCCTACGAGCAGTACTTC.

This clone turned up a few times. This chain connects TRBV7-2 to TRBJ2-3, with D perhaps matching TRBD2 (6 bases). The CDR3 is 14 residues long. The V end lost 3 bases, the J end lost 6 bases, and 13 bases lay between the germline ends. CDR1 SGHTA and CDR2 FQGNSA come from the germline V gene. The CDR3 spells CASSFRGTGDTQYF. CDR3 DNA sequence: TGTGCCAGCAGCTTTAGAGGGACTGGGGATACGCAGTATTTT.

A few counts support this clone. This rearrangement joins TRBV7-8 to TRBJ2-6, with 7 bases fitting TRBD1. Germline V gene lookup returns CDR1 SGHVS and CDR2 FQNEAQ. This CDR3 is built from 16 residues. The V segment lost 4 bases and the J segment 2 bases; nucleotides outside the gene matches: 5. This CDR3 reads CASSSSDRAGANVLTF. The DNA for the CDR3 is TGTGCCAGCAGCTCCTCCGACAGGGCTGGGGCCAACGTCCTGACTTTC.

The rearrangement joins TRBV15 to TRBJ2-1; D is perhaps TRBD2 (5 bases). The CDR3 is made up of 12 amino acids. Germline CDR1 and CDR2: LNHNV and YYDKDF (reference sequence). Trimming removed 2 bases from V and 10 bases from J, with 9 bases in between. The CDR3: CATSRNRGEQFF. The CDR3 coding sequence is TGTGCCACCAGCAGAAATCGCGGGGAGCAGTTCTTC.

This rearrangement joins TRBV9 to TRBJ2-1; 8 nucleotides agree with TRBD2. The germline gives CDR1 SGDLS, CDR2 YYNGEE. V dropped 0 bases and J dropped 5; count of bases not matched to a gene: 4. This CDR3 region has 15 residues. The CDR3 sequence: CASSVGLAGNNEQFF. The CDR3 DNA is TGTGCCAGCAGCGTAGGGCTAGCGGGCAACAATGAGCAGTTCTTC.

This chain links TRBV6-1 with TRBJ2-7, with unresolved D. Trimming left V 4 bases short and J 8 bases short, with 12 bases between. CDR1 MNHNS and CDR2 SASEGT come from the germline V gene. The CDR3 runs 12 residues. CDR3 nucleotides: TGTGCCAGCAGTGGAAGCACAGTCCAGCAGTACTTC. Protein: CASSGSTVQQYF.

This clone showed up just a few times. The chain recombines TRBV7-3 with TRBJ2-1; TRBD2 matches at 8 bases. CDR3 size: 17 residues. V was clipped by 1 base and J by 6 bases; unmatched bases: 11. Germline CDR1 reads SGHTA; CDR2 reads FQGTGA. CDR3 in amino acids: CASSLRPGLGPTNEQFF. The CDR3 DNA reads TGTGCCAGCAGCTTAAGACCGGGACTAGGGCCTACCAATGAGCAGTTCTTC.

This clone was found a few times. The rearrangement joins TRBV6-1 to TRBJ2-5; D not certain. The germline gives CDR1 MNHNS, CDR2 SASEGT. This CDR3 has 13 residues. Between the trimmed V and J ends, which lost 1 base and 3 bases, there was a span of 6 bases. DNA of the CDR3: TGTGCCAGCAGTGAAGGCAGCAAAGAGACCCAGTACTTC. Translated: CASSEGSKETQYF.

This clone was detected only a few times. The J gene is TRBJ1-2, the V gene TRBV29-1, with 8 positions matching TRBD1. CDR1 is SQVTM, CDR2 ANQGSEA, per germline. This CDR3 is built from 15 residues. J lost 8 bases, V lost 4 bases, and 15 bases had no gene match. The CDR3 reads CSVGGTTGGAGGYTF. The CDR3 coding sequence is TGCAGCGTTGGGGGCACTACAGGGGGAGCAGGAGGCTACACCTTC.

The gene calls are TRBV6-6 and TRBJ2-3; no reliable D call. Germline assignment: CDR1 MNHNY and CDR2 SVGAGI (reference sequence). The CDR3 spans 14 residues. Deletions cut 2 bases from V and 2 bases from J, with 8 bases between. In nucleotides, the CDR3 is TGTGCCAGCAGTTACGGGATGCACACAGATACGCAGTATTTT. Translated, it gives CASSYGMHTDTQYF.

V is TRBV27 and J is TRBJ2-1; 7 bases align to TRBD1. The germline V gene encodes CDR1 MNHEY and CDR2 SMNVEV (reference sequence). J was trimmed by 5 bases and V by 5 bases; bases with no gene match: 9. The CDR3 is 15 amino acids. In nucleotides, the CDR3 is TGTGCCAGCAGTCGTACAGGGGTCGGGGACAATGAGCAGTTCTTC. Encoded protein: CASSRTGVGDNEQFF.

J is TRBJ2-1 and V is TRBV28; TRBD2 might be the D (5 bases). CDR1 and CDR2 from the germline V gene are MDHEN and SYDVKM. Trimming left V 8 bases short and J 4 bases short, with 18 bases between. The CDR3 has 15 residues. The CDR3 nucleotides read TGTGCCAGCGGGGAGATGACCTCGTCTTACAATGAGCAGTTCTTC. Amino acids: CASGEMTSSYNEQFF.

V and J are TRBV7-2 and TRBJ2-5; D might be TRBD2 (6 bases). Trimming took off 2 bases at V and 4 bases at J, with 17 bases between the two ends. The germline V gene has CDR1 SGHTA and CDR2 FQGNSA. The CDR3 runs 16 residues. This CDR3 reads CASSLIRSQAGETQYF. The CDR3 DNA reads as TGTGCCAGCAGCTTAATCAGGAGTCAAGCGGGAGAGACCCAGTACTTC.

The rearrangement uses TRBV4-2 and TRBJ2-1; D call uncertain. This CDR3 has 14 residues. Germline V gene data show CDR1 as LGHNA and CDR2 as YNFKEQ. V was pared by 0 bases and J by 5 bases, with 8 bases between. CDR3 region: CASSQELNHNEQFF. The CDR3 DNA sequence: TGTGCCAGCAGCCAAGAACTGAACCACAATGAGCAGTTCTTC.

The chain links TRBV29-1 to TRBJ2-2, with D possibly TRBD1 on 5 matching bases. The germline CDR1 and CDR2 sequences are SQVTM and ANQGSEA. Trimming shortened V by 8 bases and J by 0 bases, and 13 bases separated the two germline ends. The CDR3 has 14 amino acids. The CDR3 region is CSYVQGSNTGELFF. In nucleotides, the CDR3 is TGCAGCTATGTGCAGGGCTCGAACACCGGGGAGCTGTTTTTT.